The text below deals with one T cell receptor (beta chain). Methods used by the authors: By means of reference gene primer amplification, nucleated cell counts were estimated. The method was immunoSEQ multiplex PCR; TCRdb's version includes in-frame clones alone and lacks a portion of them. Clone size and V and J calls were adopted from that table, with D and trimming inferred from the DNA. In the table there are tens of thousands of clones, 65% to 80% of which are singletons. This entry comes from a study of blood T cell repertoires in COVID-19. Turning to the study itself: There were acute and convalescent COVID-19 samples, and they came from the United States, Italy and Spain. T cells, B-cell-depleted T cells, or PBMCs supplied cDNA or gDNA.

Per the germline V gene, CDR1 is SGHNT and CDR2 is YYREEE (reference sequence). The CDR3 runs 15 residues. Between the trimmed V and J ends, which lost 3 bases and 6 bases, there was a span of 18 bases. Sequencing input: peripheral blood. The source of this sequence is a human donor in a cohort sampled during active COVID-19. The J gene is TRBJ1-2, the V gene TRBV5-4; maybe TRBD1 (5 bases). This chain's CDR3 is CASSWALGTDNGYTF. DNA of the CDR3: TGTGCCAGCAGCTGGGCCCTCGGGACTGACAATGGCTACACCTTC.